The clone carrying this TCR beta chain was recorded many times. One entry per CDR3 protein, called by TCRdb with MiXCR from the 5' RACE reads. The sample lists tens of thousands of distinct CDR3 sequences; roughly 5% were seen once. The data stem from a study of T cells of healthy individuals. This TCR was recovered from a female donor in good health.

The CDR3 nucleotides are TGCAGTGCCCAACGGAATACGCAGTATTTT. This sequence encodes CSAQRNTQYF. The chain has TRBV20-1 and TRBJ2-3; D uncertain. Germline-derived CDR1 and CDR2 are DFQATT and SNEGSKA (reference sequence). The V end was cut by 6 bases, the J end by 7 bases, with 8 bases between. The CDR3 is 10 residues long.